This T cell receptor beta chain was obtained from a study of CD8+CD57+ T cells in acquired aplastic anemia. Background on the study: Mean yield of DNA from sorted CD4+ and CD8+ cells was 2.5 to 4 ug.

Notes on the study in general: Shared by patients and controls, twenty-nine CD8+ CDR3s were abundant in patients.

V lost 4 bases, J lost 2 bases, and 13 bases lay in between. Germline CDR1 is SEHNR and CDR2 is FQNEAQ (reference sequence). The CDR3 contains 15 residues. Profiling of TCR beta VDJ combinations and CDR3 sequences used genomic DNA as template. MiXCR, applied by TCRdb to the reads, yields one record per CDR3 protein. This sample has 250,000 to 350,000 distinct CDR3 sequences; under 60% occur once, and the top ten carry 1.3%. As for this clonotype: What it recognizes is unknown.

The authors sequenced patients whose flow cytometry had shown CD8+CD57+ cell expansion. Therapy had not been given to patients before blood sampling. The sample taken for sequencing was sorted CD4+, CD8+, or CD8+CD57+ T cells (not recorded which) from PBMCs. This clonotype was obtained from a human donor with aplastic anemia. The chain is built from TRBV7-9 and TRBJ2-3; no reliable D call. CDR3 loop: CASSSPVGNTDTQYF. In DNA, the CDR3 is TGTGCCAGCAGCTCCCCTGTCGGAAACACAGATACGCAGTATTTT.